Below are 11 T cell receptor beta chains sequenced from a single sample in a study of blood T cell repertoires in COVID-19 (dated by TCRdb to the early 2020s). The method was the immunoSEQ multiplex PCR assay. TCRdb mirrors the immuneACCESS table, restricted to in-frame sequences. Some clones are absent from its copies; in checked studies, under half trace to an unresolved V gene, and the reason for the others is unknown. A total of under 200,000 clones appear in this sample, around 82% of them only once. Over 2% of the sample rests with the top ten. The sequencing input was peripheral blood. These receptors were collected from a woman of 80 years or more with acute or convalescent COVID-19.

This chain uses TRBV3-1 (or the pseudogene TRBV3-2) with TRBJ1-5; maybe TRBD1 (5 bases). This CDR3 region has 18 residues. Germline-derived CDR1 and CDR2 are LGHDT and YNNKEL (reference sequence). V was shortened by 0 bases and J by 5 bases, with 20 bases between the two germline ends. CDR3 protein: CASSQDRRIREVDQPQHF. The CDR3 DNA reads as TGTGCCAGCAGCCAAGATCGCCGGATCAGGGAGGTCGATCAGCCCCAGCATTTT.

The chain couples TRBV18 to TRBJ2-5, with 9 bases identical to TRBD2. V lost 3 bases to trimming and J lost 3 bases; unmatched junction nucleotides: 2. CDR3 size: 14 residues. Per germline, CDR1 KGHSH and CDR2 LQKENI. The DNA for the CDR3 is TGTGCCAGCTCACCCCGACTAGCGGAAGAGACCCAGTACTTC. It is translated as CASSPRLAEETQYF.

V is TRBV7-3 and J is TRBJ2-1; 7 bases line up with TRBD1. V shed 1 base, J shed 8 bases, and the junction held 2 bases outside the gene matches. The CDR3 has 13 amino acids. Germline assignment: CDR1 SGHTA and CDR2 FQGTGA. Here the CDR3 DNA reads TGTGCCAGCAGCTTAAACAGGGGCGATGAGCAGTTCTTC. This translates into CASSLNRGDEQFF.

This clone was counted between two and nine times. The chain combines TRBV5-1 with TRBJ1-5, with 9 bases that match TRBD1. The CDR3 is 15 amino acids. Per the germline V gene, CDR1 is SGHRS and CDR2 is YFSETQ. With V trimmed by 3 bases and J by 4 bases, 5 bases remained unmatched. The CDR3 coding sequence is TGCGCCAGCAGCTCCGGGACAGGGACGAATCAGCCCCAGCATTTT. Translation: CASSSGTGTNQPQHF.

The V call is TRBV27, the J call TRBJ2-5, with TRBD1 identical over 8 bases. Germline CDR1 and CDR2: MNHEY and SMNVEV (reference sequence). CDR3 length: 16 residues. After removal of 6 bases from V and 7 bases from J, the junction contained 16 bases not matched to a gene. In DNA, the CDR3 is TGTGCCAGCAGCCCCGGATCTCAGGGGGCCCCCGGGACCCAGTACTTC. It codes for CASSPGSQGAPGTQYF.

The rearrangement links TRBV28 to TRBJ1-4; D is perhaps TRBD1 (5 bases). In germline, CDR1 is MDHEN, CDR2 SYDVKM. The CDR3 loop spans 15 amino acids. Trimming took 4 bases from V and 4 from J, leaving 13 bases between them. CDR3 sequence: CASSSHGDFNEKLFF. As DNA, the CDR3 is TGTGCCAGCAGTTCCCATGGGGACTTTAATGAAAAACTGTTTTTT.

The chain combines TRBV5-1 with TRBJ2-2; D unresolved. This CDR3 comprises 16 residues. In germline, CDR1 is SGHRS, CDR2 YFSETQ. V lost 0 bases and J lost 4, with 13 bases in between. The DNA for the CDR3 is TGCGCCAGCAGCTTGGGTTCGACTCGAGTCACCGGGGAGCTGTTTTTT. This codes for CASSLGSTRVTGELFF.

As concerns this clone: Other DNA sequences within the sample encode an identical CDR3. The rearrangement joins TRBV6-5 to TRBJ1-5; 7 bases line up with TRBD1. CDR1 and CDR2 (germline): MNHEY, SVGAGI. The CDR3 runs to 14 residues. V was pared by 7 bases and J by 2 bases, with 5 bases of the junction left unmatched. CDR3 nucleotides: TGTGCCAGCACCCTTGGACAGGGCAATCAGCCCCAGCATTTT. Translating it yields CASTLGQGNQPQHF.

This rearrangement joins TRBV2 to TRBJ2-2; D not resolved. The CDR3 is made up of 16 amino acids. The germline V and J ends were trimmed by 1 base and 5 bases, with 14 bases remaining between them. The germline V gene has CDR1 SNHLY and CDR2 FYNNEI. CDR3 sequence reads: CASSEVRLLLTGELFF. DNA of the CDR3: TGTGCCAGCAGTGAAGTGCGACTCCTGTTGACCGGGGAGCTGTTTTTT.

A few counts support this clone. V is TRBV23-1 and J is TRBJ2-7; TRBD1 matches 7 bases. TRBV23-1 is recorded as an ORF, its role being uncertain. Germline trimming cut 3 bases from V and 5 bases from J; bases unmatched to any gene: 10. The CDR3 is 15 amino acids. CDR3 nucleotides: TGCGCCAGCAGTCAGAAGAGGGGGCGGCACAACGAGCAGTACTTC. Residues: CASSQKRGRHNEQYF.

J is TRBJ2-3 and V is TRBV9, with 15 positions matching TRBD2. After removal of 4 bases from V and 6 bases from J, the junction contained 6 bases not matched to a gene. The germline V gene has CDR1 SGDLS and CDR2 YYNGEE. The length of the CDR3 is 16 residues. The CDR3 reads CASSSWTSGGADTQYF. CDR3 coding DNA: TGTGCCAGCAGCTCCTGGACTAGCGGGGGGGCGGATACGCAGTATTTT. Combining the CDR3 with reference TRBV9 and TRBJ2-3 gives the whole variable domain DSGVTQTPKHLITATGQRVTLRCSPRSGDLSVYWYQQSLDQGLQFLIQYYNGEERAKGNILERFSAQQFPDLHSELNLSSLELGDSALYFCASSSWTSGGADTQYFGPGTRLTVL.